What follows are 19 T cell receptor beta chains derived from one specimen sequenced in a study of T cells in Graves' hyperthyroidism and ophthalmopathy. RNA transcripts yielded amplified TCR beta CDR3 regions. Using the HTBI primer set, a first-round RT-PCR was run on the TCR CDR3. TCRdb independently ran MiXCR on the multiplex PCR reads; one entry per CDR3 protein. The profile shows under 400,000 distinct CDR3 sequences, around 16% of them singletons. What was sequenced was blood. The origin of the receptors is a man aged 25-45 years with Graves' hyperthyroidism.

This clonotype has a count of ten or more. This chain uses TRBV20-1 with TRBJ1-2; a possible D gene is TRBD1 (5 bases). The V and J ends lost 6 bases and 0 bases respectively, with 14 bases between them. The length of the CDR3 is 14 residues. Per the germline V gene, CDR1 is DFQATT and CDR2 is SNEGSKA (reference sequence). The chain's CDR3 is CSAPPGTANYGYTF. In DNA form, the CDR3 reads TGCAGTGCCCCACCGGGGACGGCTAACTATGGCTACACCTTC.

The V and J genes are TRBV27 and TRBJ1-2, with 10 bases fitting TRBD1. The V and J ends lost 4 bases and 2 bases, in that order; junction bases with no gene match: 4. This CDR3 comprises 15 residues. From germline, CDR1 is MNHEY and CDR2 SMNVEV (reference sequence). This CDR3 is CASSSTGGGNYGYTF. The CDR3 coding sequence is TGTGCCAGCAGTTCGACAGGGGGCGGAAACTATGGCTACACCTTC.

Ten or more counts support this clonotype. This chain links TRBV20-1 with TRBJ2-3; 12 bases line up with TRBD2. Germline V gene sequence: CDR1 DFQATT, CDR2 SNEGSKA (reference sequence). Germline trimming cut 3 bases from V and 7 bases from J; bases unmatched to any gene: 5. This CDR3 region has 14 residues. The CDR3 sequence: CSASVLAGGYTQYF. In DNA form, the CDR3 reads TGCAGTGCTAGTGTTCTAGCGGGAGGGTATACGCAGTATTTT.

To note about this clonotype: With a much larger clone just one base away, this may be a read error. The chain carries TRBV2 and TRBJ2-2, with TRBD1 matching 10 bases. V lost 6 bases, J lost 5 bases, and 3 bases stayed unmatched. Germline values: CDR1 SNHLY, CDR2 FYNNEI. CDR3 length: 14 amino acids. Written as DNA, the CDR3 is TGTGCCAGCAGGTGGACAGGGGGGACCGGGGAGCTGTTTTTT. Its translation: CASRWTGGTGELFF.

This clonotype was seen at least ten times. The chain carries TRBV6-1 and TRBJ1-5; D remains unclear. Trimming cost V 5 bases and J 9 bases, with 14 bases left between them. This CDR3 spans 13 amino acids. Germline assignment: CDR1 MNHNS and CDR2 SASEGT. CDR3 in DNA: TGTGCCAGCAGTTCAACGGTTTATCGGCCCCAGCATTTT. It codes for CASSSTVYRPQHF.

This clonotype was seen a handful of times. The chain joins TRBV20-1 to TRBJ2-2; D ambiguous. The CDR3 covers 15 residues. Trimming shortened V by 0 bases and J by 6 bases, and 14 bases separated the two germline ends. Germline V lookup: CDR1 DFQATT, CDR2 SNEGSKA (reference sequence). CDR3 in DNA: TGCAGTGCTAGAGATCATGCTCGGGCCCCCGGGGAGCTGTTTTTT. Its protein product is CSARDHARAPGELFF.

At least ten counts were recorded for this clonotype. The rearrangement joins TRBV11-2 to TRBJ1-1, with D unclear. Germline V gene sequence: CDR1 SGHAT, CDR2 FQNNGV. The CDR3 runs 13 residues. Trimming took off 5 bases at V and 6 bases at J, with 13 bases between the two ends. The CDR3: CASSPSRVSEAFF. The CDR3 coding sequence is TGTGCCAGCAGCCCCTCTCGTGTTTCTGAAGCTTTCTTT.

The chain couples TRBV6-1 to TRBJ2-7, with D unresolved. V lost 3 bases, J lost 2 bases, and 8 bases lay in between. The CDR3 covers 13 residues. The germline V gene has CDR1 MNHNS and CDR2 SASEGT. The CDR3 DNA follows: TGTGCCAGCAGTGAGGGGTGGCCCTACGAGCAGTACTTC. This gives the protein CASSEGWPYEQYF.

The rearrangement links TRBV5-1 to TRBJ2-1; 10 bases are a match to TRBD2. Germline loops: CDR1 SGHRS, CDR2 YFSETQ. The CDR3 is made up of 15 amino acids. Losses at the gene ends were 7 bases for V and 4 bases for J; bases not matched to a gene: 8. The CDR3 DNA sequence: TGCGCCAGCCAACCCGGGACTAGCGTATACAATGAGCAGTTCTTC. Encoded protein: CASQPGTSVYNEQFF. Complete variable domain (other parts from reference TRBV5-1 and TRBJ2-1): KAGVTQTPRYLIKTRGQQVTLSCSPISGHRSVSWYQQTPGQGLQFLFEYFSETQRNKGNFPGRFSGRQFSNSRSEMNVSTLELGDSALYLCASQPGTSVYNEQFFGPGTRLTVL.

This clonotype was counted at least ten times. The gene calls are TRBV24-1 and TRBJ2-2; 10 nucleotides match TRBD2. Germline V lookup: CDR1 KGHDR, CDR2 SFDVKD. V gave up 0 bases and J gave up 4 bases; unmatched junction bases: 16. CDR3 length: 21 amino acids. CDR3: CATSDLQGAASGSSITGELFF. The CDR3 DNA is TGTGCCACCAGTGATTTGCAGGGTGCGGCTAGCGGGAGTAGTATCACCGGGGAGCTGTTTTTT.

In its sample, this clonotype was seen a few times. The genes are TRBV20-1 and TRBJ1-2; possibly TRBD1 for D (6 bases). CDR3 size: 15 residues. Between the trimmed V and J ends, which lost 2 bases and 4 bases, there was a span of 17 bases. Germline V CDR1 and CDR2: DFQATT, SNEGSKA (reference sequence). The CDR3 sequence is CSARRDIQASYGYTF. The DNA of the CDR3 is TGCAGTGCTAGACGGGACATACAGGCCTCCTATGGCTACACCTTC.

In this sample, this clonotype turned up many times. This chain uses TRBV3-1 with TRBJ2-3; 9 positions agree with TRBD2. The germline V gene encodes CDR1 LGHDT and CDR2 YNNKEL (reference sequence). The CDR3 loop spans 15 amino acids. J was trimmed by 7 bases and V by 2 bases; bases with no gene match: 7. In DNA, the CDR3 is TGTGCCAGCAGCCAATCAGCTAGCGGGACGTATACGCAGTATTTT. Translated, it gives CASSQSASGTYTQYF.

In the case of this clonotype: It may be a read error: a sequence one base away is much more abundant. The rearrangement joins TRBV18 to TRBJ2-6, with D possibly matching TRBD2 (5 bases). The germline V gene encodes CDR1 KGHSH and CDR2 LQKENI. The CDR3 totals 17 residues. Here the CDR3 DNA reads TGTGCCAGCTCACCACCGAAGGAGGTGCTGTGGGCCGACGTCCTGACTTTC. This encodes CASSPPKEVLWADVLTF.

This clonotype was recorded many times. The V gene is TRBV11-2, the J gene TRBJ2-2; D not resolved. This CDR3 region has 13 residues. Germline CDR1 and CDR2: SGHAT and FQNNGV. V was trimmed by 5 bases and J by 6 bases, leaving 10 bases between them. CDR3 nucleotide sequence: TGTGCCAGCAGCGCAAGGGCGGCCGGGGAGCTGTTTTTT. Translating it yields CASSARAAGELFF.

This clonotype was observed at least ten times. The gene calls are TRBV28 and TRBJ1-1; no clear D. Trimming left V 5 bases short and J 0 bases short, with 13 bases between. Germline assignment: CDR1 MDHEN and CDR2 SYDVKM. The length of the CDR3 is 15 residues. CDR3 amino acids: CASSPLATVNTEAFF. CDR3 nucleotide sequence: TGTGCCAGCAGTCCCTTGGCAACAGTGAACACTGAAGCTTTCTTT.

This clonotype was counted only a few times. The chain employs TRBV3-1 and TRBJ2-3; tentative D call: TRBD2 (6 bases). Germline V gene sequence: CDR1 LGHDT, CDR2 YNNKEL (reference sequence). Deletions cut 4 bases from V and 0 bases from J, with 14 bases between. The CDR3 has 16 residues. The DNA for the CDR3 is TGTGCCAGCAGCCGGGGGGAACTTGCTAGCACAGATACGCAGTATTTT. Its translation: CASSRGELASTDTQYF.

This clonotype was picked up many times. The chain combines TRBV14 with TRBJ2-7, with D perhaps TRBD2 (6 bases). The CDR3 runs 17 residues. Germline-derived CDR1 and CDR2 are SGHDN and FVKESK. V gave up 1 base and J gave up 3 bases, with 19 bases separating them. This CDR3 reads CASSQGNRGKDYYEQYF. CDR3 bases: TGTGCCAGCAGCCAAGGTAACCGAGGGAAGGACTACTACGAGCAGTACTTC.

This clonotype was seen ten or more times. The rearrangement links TRBV28 to TRBJ2-7; D might be TRBD1 (5 bases). The V end lost 4 bases, the J end lost 3 bases, and 7 bases lay between the germline ends. Germline-derived CDR1 and CDR2 are MDHEN and SYDVKM. CDR3 length: 12 residues. CDR3 bases: TGTGCCAGCAGTTCGGACATCTACGAGCAGTACTTC. It is translated as CASSSDIYEQYF.

This clonotype was detected a few times. The chain carries TRBV11-3 and TRBJ2-1, with D maybe TRBD1 (5 bases). Trimming took off 2 bases at V and 5 bases at J, with 10 bases between the two ends. This CDR3 has 14 residues. CDR1 SGHNT and CDR2 YENEEA come from the germline V gene. CDR3 protein: CASSLTQGNNEQFF. CDR3 DNA: TGTGCCAGCAGCTTAACCCAGGGTAACAATGAGCAGTTCTTC.